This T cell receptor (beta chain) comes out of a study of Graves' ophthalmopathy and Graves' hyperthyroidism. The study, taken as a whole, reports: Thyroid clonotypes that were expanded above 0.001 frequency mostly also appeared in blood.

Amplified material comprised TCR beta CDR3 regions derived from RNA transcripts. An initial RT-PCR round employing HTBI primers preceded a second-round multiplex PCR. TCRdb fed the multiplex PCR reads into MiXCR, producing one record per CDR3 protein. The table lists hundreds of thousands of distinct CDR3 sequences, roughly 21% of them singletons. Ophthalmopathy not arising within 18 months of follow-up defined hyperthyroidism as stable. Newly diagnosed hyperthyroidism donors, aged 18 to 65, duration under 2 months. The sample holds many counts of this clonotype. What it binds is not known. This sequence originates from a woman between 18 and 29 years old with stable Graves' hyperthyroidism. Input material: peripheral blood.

CDR3 loop: CASRPAGQGDGYTF. The CDR3 region has the DNA TGTGCCAGCAGGCCTGCCGGACAGGGGGATGGCTACACCTTC. The chain links TRBV13 to TRBJ1-2; 10 bases align to TRBD1. The CDR3 is 14 residues long. Per the germline V gene, CDR1 is PRHDT and CDR2 is FYEKMQ (reference sequence). V was clipped by 6 bases and J by 6 bases; unmatched bases: 7.